The 5 T cell receptor beta chains presented below share a single source sample, sequenced in a study of a mutant IDH1 vaccine in newly diagnosed glioma. No antigen is known for these receptors. The time point here: week 47, end of study. Vaccinated patients received 300 ug of mutant IDH1 20-mer peptide per dose, with topical imiquimod. Clones were sequenced by immunoSEQ multiplex PCR, and TCRdb holds only the in-frame ones, with some missing. This table holds roughly 22,000 clones, more than 75% found once. Sequences were derived from PBMCs, sampled from a glioma patient whose treatment included an IDH1 peptide vaccine. These receptors were obtained from a man aged 35 to 55 with glioma. Some clones in this sample may be carry-over from other donors' samples.

V gene TRBV6-4 combines with J gene TRBJ1-1; TRBD1 matches 7 bases. Germline CDR1 reads MRHNA; CDR2 reads SNTAGT. The CDR3 runs 14 residues. With 6 bases clipped from V and 3 bases from J, the junction kept 7 bases outside the gene matches. The CDR3 loop reads CASRETGRDTEAFF. In DNA form, the CDR3 reads TGTGCCAGCAGGGAGACAGGGAGGGACACTGAAGCTTTCTTT.

This clone was picked up a small number of times. The chain carries TRBV5-1 and TRBJ2-3; D is possibly TRBD1 (6 bases). The CDR3 is made up of 16 amino acids. With 4 bases removed from V and 3 bases from J, the gap between germline ends came to 18 bases. CDR1 and CDR2 from the germline V gene are SGHRS and YFSETQ. The CDR3 region is CASSAVGTDRTDTQYF. In DNA form, the CDR3 reads TGCGCCAGCAGCGCCGTTGGGACGGACAGAACAGATACGCAGTATTTT.

This chain links TRBV4-2 with TRBJ1-1, with 7 bases aligning to TRBD1. The CDR3 totals 17 residues. Germline lookup yields CDR1 LGHNA and CDR2 YNFKEQ. J was trimmed by 1 base and V by 1 base; bases with no gene match: 9. The CDR3, as DNA: TGTGCCAGCAGCCAAGGAACGACAGGGAAGGGGAACACTGAAGCTTTCTTT. Its translation: CASSQGTTGKGNTEAFF.

This clone was detected only a few times. The J gene is TRBJ1-1, the V gene TRBV6-6; 7 bases line up with TRBD1. The V gene end was trimmed by 4 bases and the J gene end by 0 bases; junction bases not matched to a gene: 5. This CDR3 has 15 residues. The germline CDR1 and CDR2 sequences are MNHNY and SVGAGI (reference sequence). The CDR3 DNA is TGTGCCAGCAGTTTCCCGGGACAGATGAACACTGAAGCTTTCTTT. This sequence encodes CASSFPGQMNTEAFF.

The rearrangement joins TRBV23-1 to TRBJ1-2; TRBD1 matches 8 bases. TRBV23-1 is placed among ORFs of uncertain function. Germline trimming cut 0 bases from V and 1 base from J; bases unmatched to any gene: 7. The CDR3 covers 17 residues. The CDR3: CASSQSRTGPFNYGYTF. The CDR3 nucleotides read TGCGCCAGCAGTCAATCCCGGACAGGGCCTTTTAACTATGGCTACACCTTC.